The source of this TCR beta chain is a study of T cell responses to AZD1222 COVID-19 vaccine. CDR3 length equals 15 residues. In germline, CDR1 is DFQATT, CDR2 SNEGSKA (reference sequence). The V end lost 3 bases, the J end lost 7 bases, and 19 bases lay between the germline ends. Study-level findings and limits: Unmutated regions of variants are reportedly targeted by nearly half of spike-specific TCRs.

On this clone: Its antigen is still unknown.

Method: immunoSEQ multiplex PCR; TCRdb's copy keeps in-frame clones and lacks some. The sample lists some 170,000 clones, approximately 90% occurring once. Sequenced here: peripheral blood, sampled 28 days after the second AZD1222 dose. The genes are TRBV20-1 and TRBJ2-1; D is perhaps TRBD2 (6 bases). This receptor was taken from an adult who received the AZD1222 COVID-19 vaccine. CDR3 protein: CSASLGLAMGNEQFF. The CDR3 region has the DNA TGCAGTGCTAGTTTGGGGCTAGCGATGGGGAATGAGCAGTTCTTC.